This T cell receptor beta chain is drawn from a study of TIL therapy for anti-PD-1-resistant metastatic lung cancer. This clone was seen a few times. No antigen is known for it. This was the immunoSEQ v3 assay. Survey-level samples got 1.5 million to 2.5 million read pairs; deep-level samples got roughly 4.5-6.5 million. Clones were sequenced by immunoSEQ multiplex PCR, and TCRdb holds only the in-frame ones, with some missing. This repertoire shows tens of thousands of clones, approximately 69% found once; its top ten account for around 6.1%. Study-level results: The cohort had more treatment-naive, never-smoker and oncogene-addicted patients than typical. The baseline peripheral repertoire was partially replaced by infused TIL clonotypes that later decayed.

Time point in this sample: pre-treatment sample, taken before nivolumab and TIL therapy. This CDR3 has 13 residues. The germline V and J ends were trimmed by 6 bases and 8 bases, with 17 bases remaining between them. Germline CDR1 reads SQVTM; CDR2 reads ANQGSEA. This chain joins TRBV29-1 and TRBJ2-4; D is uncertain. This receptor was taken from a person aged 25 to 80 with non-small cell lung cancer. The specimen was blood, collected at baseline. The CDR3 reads CSVYEPTLDIQYF. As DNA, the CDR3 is TGCAGCGTCTACGAGCCTACCTTAGACATTCAGTACTTC.